This TCR beta chain was documented in a study of blood T cell repertoires in COVID-19. The wider study: T cells, B-cell-depleted T cells, or PBMCs supplied cDNA or gDNA.

In the original processing: Amplification of reference gene primers provided the estimated nucleated cell counts. Repertoires were generated with immunoSEQ multiplex PCR, while TCRdb's copy carries only in-frame clones and drops some. V and J calls and clone size are copied from that table; D and trimming were computed from the DNA. Among 200,000 or so clones listed, under 90% were seen once. CDR1 and CDR2 from the germline V gene are SEHNR and FQNEAQ (reference sequence). V shed 7 bases, J shed 10 bases, and the junction held 7 bases outside the gene matches. CDR3 length: 13 residues. The sequenced sample consisted of peripheral blood. This sequence originates from a man aged 60 to 75 who had recovered from COVID-19. The chain is built from TRBV7-9 and TRBJ2-1; 10 bases are a match to TRBD1. The CDR3 sequence: CASTEDRGREQFF. The DNA for the CDR3 is TGTGCCAGCACCGAAGACAGGGGGCGAGAGCAGTTCTTC.